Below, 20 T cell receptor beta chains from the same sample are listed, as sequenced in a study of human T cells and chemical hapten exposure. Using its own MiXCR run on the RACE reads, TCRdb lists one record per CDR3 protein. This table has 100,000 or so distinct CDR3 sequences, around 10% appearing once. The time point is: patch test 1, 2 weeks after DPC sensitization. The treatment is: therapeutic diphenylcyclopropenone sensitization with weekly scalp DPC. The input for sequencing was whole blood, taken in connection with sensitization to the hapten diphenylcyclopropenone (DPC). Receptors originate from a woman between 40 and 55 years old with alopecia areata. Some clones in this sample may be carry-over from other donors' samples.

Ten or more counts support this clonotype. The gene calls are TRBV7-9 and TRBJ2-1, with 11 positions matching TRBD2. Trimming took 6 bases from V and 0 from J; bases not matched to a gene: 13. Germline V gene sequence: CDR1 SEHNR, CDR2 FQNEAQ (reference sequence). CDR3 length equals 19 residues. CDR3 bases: TGTGCCAGCAGGGGCCGAATGGCTAGCGGGAGGCGCTCCTACAATGAGCAGTTCTTC. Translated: CASRGRMASGRRSYNEQFF. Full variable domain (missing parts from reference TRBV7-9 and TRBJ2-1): DTGVSQNPRHKITKRGQNVTFRCDPISEHNRLYWYRQTLGQGPEFLTYFQNEAQLEKSRLLSDRFSAERPKGSFSTLEIQRTEQGDSAMYLCASRGRMASGRRSYNEQFFGPGTRLTVL.

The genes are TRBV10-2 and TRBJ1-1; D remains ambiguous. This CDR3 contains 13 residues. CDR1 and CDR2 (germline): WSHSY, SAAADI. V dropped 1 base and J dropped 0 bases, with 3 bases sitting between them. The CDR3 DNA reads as TGCGCCAGCAGTGAGTTACTGAACACTGAAGCTTTCTTT. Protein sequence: CASSELLNTEAFF.

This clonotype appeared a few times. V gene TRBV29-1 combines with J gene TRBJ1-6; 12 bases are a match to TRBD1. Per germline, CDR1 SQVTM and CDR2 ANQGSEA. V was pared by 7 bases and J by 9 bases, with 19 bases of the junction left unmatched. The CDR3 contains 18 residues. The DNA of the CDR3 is TGCAGCGGACCACCGGGACAGGGGGCCAATCCGGAGAGTTCACCCCTCCACTTT. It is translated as CSGPPGQGANPESSPLHF.

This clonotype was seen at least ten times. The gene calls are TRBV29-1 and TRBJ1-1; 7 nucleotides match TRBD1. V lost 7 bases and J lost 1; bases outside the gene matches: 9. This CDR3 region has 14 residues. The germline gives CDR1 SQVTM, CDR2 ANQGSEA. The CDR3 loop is CSGGTVRQNTEAFF. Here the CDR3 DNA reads TGCAGCGGGGGGACAGTCCGGCAGAACACTGAAGCTTTCTTT.

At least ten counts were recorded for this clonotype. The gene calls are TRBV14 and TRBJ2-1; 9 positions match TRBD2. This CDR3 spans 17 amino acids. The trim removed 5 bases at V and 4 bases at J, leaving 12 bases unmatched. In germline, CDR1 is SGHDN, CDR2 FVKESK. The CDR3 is CASSSQTSGWLYNEQFF. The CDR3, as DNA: TGTGCCAGCAGCTCCCAGACTAGCGGATGGTTATACAATGAGCAGTTCTTC.

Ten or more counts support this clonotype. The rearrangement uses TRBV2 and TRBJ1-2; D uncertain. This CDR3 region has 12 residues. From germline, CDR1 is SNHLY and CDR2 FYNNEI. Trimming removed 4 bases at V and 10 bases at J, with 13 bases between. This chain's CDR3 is CASSGPRRDYTF. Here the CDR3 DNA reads TGTGCCAGCAGTGGCCCAAGGAGAGACTACACCTTC.

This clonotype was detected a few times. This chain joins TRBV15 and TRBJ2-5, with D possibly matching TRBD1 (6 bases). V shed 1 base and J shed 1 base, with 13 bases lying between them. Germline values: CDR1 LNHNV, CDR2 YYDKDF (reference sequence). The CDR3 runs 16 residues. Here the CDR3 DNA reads TGTGCCACCAGCAGAGTCCCAGGGGCGACCCAAGAGACCCAGTACTTC. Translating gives CATSRVPGATQETQYF.

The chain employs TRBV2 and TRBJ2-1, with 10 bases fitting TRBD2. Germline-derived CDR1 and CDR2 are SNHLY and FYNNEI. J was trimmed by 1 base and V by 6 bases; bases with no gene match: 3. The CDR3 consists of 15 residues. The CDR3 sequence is CASRPTSGSYNEQFF. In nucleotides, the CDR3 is TGTGCCAGCAGGCCGACTAGCGGGTCCTACAATGAGCAGTTCTTC.

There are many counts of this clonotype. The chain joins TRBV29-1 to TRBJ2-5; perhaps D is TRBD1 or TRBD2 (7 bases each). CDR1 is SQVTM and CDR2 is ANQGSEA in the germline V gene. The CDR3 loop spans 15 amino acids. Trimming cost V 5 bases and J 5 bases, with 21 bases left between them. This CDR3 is CSVFTSQGGGETQYF. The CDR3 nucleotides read TGCAGCGTTTTCACTTCCCAGGGGGGAGGGGAGACCCAGTACTTC.

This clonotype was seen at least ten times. CDR3 sequence: CSVPWTRSQETQYF. As DNA, the CDR3 is TGCAGCGTTCCCTGGACTAGATCCCAAGAGACCCAGTACTTC. The chain joins TRBV29-1 to TRBJ2-5, with TRBD2 matching 7 bases. Unmatched junction bases numbered 7, after V lost 5 bases and J lost 1 base. The germline CDR1 and CDR2 sequences are SQVTM and ANQGSEA. This CDR3 has 14 amino acids.

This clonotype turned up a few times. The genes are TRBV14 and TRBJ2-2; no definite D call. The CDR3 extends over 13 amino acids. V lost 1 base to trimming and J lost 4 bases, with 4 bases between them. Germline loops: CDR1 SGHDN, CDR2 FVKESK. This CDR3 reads CASSQVPTGELFF. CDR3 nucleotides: TGTGCCAGCAGCCAAGTCCCCACCGGGGAGCTGTTTTTT.

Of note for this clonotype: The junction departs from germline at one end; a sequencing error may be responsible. CDR3 nucleotides: TGTGCTAGCAGCCCCAGGGGACTAGCGGGGACCGGGGAGCTGTTTTTT. It encodes CASSPRGLAGTGELFF. V usage is TRBV7-7 and J usage is TRBJ2-2; TRBD2 aligns across 13 bases. The germline CDR1 and CDR2 sequences are SSHAT and FNYEAQ (reference sequence). This CDR3 region has 16 residues.

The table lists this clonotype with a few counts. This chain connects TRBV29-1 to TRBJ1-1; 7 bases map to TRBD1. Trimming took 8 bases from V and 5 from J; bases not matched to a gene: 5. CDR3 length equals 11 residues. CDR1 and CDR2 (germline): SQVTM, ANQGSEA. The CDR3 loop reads CSLYRGTEAFF. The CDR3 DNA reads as TGCAGCCTCTACAGGGGTACTGAAGCTTTCTTT.

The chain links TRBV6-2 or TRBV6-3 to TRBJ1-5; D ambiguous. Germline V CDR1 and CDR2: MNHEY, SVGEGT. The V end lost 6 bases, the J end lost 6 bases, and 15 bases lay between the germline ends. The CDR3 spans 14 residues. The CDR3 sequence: CASRPGLRAQPQHF. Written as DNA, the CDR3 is TGTGCCAGCAGGCCAGGACTCCGGGCTCAGCCCCAGCATTTT.

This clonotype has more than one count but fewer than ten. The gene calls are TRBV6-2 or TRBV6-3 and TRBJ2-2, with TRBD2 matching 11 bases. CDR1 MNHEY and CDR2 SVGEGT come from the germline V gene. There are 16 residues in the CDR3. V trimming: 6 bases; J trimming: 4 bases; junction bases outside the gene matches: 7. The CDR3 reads CASRKLAGVGTGELFF. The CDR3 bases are TGTGCCAGCAGAAAACTAGCGGGAGTAGGCACCGGGGAGCTGTTTTTT.

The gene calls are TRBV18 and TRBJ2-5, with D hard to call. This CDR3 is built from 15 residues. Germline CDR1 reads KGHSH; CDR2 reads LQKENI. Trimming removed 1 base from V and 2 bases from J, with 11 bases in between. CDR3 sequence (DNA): TGTGCCAGCTCACCACGCCCAGAGTTACAAGAGACCCAGTACTTC. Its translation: CASSPRPELQETQYF.

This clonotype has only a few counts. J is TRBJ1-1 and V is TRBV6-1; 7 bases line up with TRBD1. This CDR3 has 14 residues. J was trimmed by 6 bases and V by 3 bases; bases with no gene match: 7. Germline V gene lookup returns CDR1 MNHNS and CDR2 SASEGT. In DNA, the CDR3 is TGTGCCAGCAGTGAGGACTGGACAGGACCTGAAGCTTTCTTT. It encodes CASSEDWTGPEAFF.

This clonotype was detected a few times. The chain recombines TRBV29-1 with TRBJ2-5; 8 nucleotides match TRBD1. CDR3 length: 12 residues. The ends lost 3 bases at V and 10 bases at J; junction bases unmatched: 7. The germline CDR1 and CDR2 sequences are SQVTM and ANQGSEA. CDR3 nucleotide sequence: TGCAGCGTTGACGCGGACAGGGTGGTCCAGTACTTC. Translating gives CSVDADRVVQYF. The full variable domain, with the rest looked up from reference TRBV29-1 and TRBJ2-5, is SAVISQKPSRDICQRGTSLTIQCQVDSQVTMMFWYRQQPGQSLTLIATANQGSEATYESGFVIDKFPISRPNLTFSTLTVSNMSPEDSSIYLCSVDADRVVQYFGPGTRLLVL.

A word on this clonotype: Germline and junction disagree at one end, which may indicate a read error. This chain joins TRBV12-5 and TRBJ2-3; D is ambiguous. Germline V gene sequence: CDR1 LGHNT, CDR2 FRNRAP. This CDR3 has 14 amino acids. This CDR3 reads CASVLVAASDTQYF. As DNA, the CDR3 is TGTGCTAGTGTTTTGGTAGCTGCCTCAGATACGCAGTATTTT.

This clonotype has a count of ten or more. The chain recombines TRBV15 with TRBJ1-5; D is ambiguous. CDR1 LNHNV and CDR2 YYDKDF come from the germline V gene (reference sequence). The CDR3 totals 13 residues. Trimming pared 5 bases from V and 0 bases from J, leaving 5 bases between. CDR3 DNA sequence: TGTGCCACCAGCCCCGGTAGCAATCAGCCCCAGCATTTT. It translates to CATSPGSNQPQHF.